The 16 T cell receptor beta chains reported below all come from one sample, sequenced in a study of blood T cell repertoires in COVID-19. Assay used: immunoSEQ multiplex PCR; TCRdb lists only in-frame clones, some missing. The data hold around 280,000 clones, with about 90% observed a single time. The sequencing sample was made of peripheral blood. The receptor source for this set is a woman aged 25-40 years with COVID-19, enrolled during active disease.

J is TRBJ1-2 and V is TRBV5-1; D ambiguous. The CDR3 loop spans 15 amino acids. The V and J ends lost 1 base and 4 bases respectively, with 14 bases between them. CDR1 and CDR2 (germline): SGHRS, YFSETQ. The CDR3 is CASSLSSTGGYGYTF. The CDR3, as DNA: TGCGCCAGCAGCTTGTCCTCAACGGGAGGCTATGGCTACACCTTC.

The chain has TRBV7-9 and TRBJ1-5; no definite D call. With 4 bases removed from V and 9 bases from J, the gap between germline ends came to 13 bases. From germline, CDR1 is SEHNR and CDR2 FQNEAQ (reference sequence). There are 13 residues in the CDR3. The CDR3: CASSSGGLRPQHF. DNA of the CDR3: TGTGCCAGCAGCTCCGGTGGTCTGCGGCCCCAGCATTTT.

The chain has TRBV6-1 and TRBJ2-7; 7 bases are shared with TRBD1. The CDR3 consists of 15 residues. Germline V CDR1 and CDR2: MNHNS, SASEGT. After removal of 2 bases from V and 3 bases from J, the junction contained 7 bases not matched to a gene. In DNA form, the CDR3 reads TGTGCCAGCAGTGAATTGCGACAGGGCGACTACGAGCAGTACTTC. It is translated as CASSELRQGDYEQYF.

This chain joins TRBV5-1 and TRBJ1-6; TRBD1 is a possible D gene (6 bases). V was trimmed by 4 bases and J by 7 bases, leaving 12 bases between them. CDR1 and CDR2 from the germline V gene are SGHRS and YFSETQ. The CDR3 is made up of 14 amino acids. CDR3: CASSLGQPNSPLHF. CDR3 bases: TGCGCCAGCAGCCTGGGACAACCGAATTCACCCCTCCACTTT.

This clone was recorded once. V is TRBV6-5 and J is TRBJ2-1, with D perhaps matching TRBD1 (6 bases). Germline values: CDR1 MNHEY, CDR2 SVGAGI. V was trimmed by 0 bases and J by 15 bases, leaving 9 bases between them. CDR3 length equals 11 residues. The CDR3 nucleotides are TGTGCCAGCAGTTACTCGGGACAAATGTTCTTC. This sequence encodes CASSYSGQMFF.

This clone was detected a few times. This chain uses TRBV6-1 with TRBJ2-7; 9 nucleotides match TRBD2. The CDR3 runs to 15 residues. Germline V CDR1 and CDR2: MNHNS, SASEGT. The V and J ends lost 0 bases and 6 bases, in that order; junction bases with no gene match: 6. CDR3 amino acids: CASSEAAGGPSEQYF. In nucleotides, the CDR3 is TGTGCCAGCAGTGAAGCGGCGGGAGGGCCTTCCGAGCAGTACTTC.

The chain combines TRBV29-1 with TRBJ2-5; maybe TRBD1 (5 bases). Between the trimmed V and J ends, which lost 6 bases and 5 bases, there was a span of 13 bases. Germline V lookup: CDR1 SQVTM, CDR2 ANQGSEA. The CDR3 contains 12 residues. The CDR3 coding sequence is TGCAGCGTAGAAACAGGTTGGGAGACCCAGTACTTC. It encodes CSVETGWETQYF.

The chain is built from TRBV5-1 and TRBJ2-3; weak D call: TRBD2 (5 bases). The ends were cut back, 0 bases at V and 2 bases at J, with 10 bases in the middle. This CDR3 has 15 amino acids. Germline CDR1 SGHRS, CDR2 YFSETQ. The CDR3 sequence is CASSLETTNTDTQYF. In DNA, the CDR3 is TGCGCCAGCAGCTTGGAGACTACCAACACAGATACGCAGTATTTT. The full variable domain, with the rest looked up from reference TRBV5-1 and TRBJ2-3, is KAGVTQTPRYLIKTRGQQVTLSCSPISGHRSVSWYQQTPGQGLQFLFEYFSETQRNKGNFPGRFSGRQFSNSRSEMNVSTLELGDSALYLCASSLETTNTDTQYFGPGTRLTVL.

The CDR3 is CASSPIRGRRDNEQFF. In DNA, the CDR3 is TGTGCCAGCAGCCCCATCCGTGGGAGAAGGGACAATGAGCAGTTCTTC. J is TRBJ2-1 and V is TRBV3-1 (or the pseudogene TRBV3-2), with a tentative D call TRBD2 (5 bases). The CDR3 runs to 16 residues. The V gene lost 4 bases and the J gene lost 5 bases, with 18 bases spanning the gap. The germline CDR1 and CDR2 sequences are LGHDT and YNNKEL (reference sequence).

This clone was seen a few times. The chain has TRBV5-8 and TRBJ2-5, with unresolved D. Looked up from germline, CDR1 is SGHTS and CDR2 is YDEGEE. CDR3 size: 12 residues. V lost 5 bases, J lost 2 bases, and 7 bases lay in between. The CDR3 is CASRRRQETQYF. Here the CDR3 DNA reads TGTGCCAGCAGGAGGAGACAAGAGACCCAGTACTTC.

This clone has a handful of counts. The sample has other DNA sequences that encode this CDR3 too. The J gene is TRBJ2-5, the V gene TRBV5-1, with 16 bases lining up with TRBD2. This CDR3 has 16 residues. Unmatched junction bases numbered 4, after V lost 3 bases and J lost 5 bases. Germline assignment: CDR1 SGHRS and CDR2 YFSETQ. CDR3 region: CASSWGLAGGLETQYF. CDR3 nucleotides: TGCGCCAGCAGCTGGGGACTAGCGGGAGGGTTGGAGACCCAGTACTTC.

This clone showed up just once. J is TRBJ2-7 and V is TRBV28; 10 bases align to TRBD1. Germline trimming cut 0 bases from V and 5 bases from J; bases unmatched to any gene: 13. CDR3 length equals 18 residues. Germline V gene lookup returns CDR1 MDHEN and CDR2 SYDVKM. CDR3 loop: CASSLWRGPGQGLHEQYF. The CDR3 bases are TGTGCCAGCAGTTTATGGCGGGGACCGGGACAGGGGTTGCACGAGCAGTACTTC.

The chain joins TRBV28 to TRBJ2-5; possibly TRBD1 for D (6 bases). V gave up 4 bases and J gave up 0 bases, with 15 bases separating them. Germline loops: CDR1 MDHEN, CDR2 SYDVKM. CDR3 length: 16 amino acids. The CDR3 sequence: CASSSSGTLYQETQYF. The CDR3 DNA follows: TGTGCCAGCAGTTCTTCCGGGACACTGTACCAAGAGACCCAGTACTTC.

J is TRBJ2-7 and V is TRBV10-3, with 9 bases lining up with TRBD1. This CDR3 spans 14 amino acids. CDR1 and CDR2 from the germline V gene are ENHRY and SYGVKD. V dropped 6 bases and J dropped 1; count of bases not matched to a gene: 4. CDR3 DNA sequence: TGTGCCATCAGCTCCGGGACAGGGTCCTACGAGCAGTACTTC. This encodes CAISSGTGSYEQYF.

The chain is built from TRBV24-1 and TRBJ2-6, with D possibly being TRBD2 (6 bases). Trimming left V 6 bases short and J 0 bases short, with 11 bases between. The CDR3 consists of 16 residues. CDR1 and CDR2 (germline): KGHDR, SFDVKD. The DNA of the CDR3 is TGTGCCACCAGTCCCACGGGGGACTCTGGGGCCAACGTCCTGACTTTC. Amino acid sequence: CATSPTGDSGANVLTF.

The rearrangement links TRBV2 to TRBJ1-1; D unclear. This CDR3 is built from 14 residues. The V end was cut by 1 base, the J end by 2 bases, with 8 bases between. The germline V gene has CDR1 SNHLY and CDR2 FYNNEI. The CDR3: CASSEEQLNTEAFF. The CDR3 bases are TGTGCCAGCAGTGAAGAACAGCTAAACACTGAAGCTTTCTTT.